This note documents a single T cell receptor beta chain sequence. The target antigen is unknown. Blood collection times were about day -28 and days 30, 100, 180 posttransplant. This entry is derived from a study of T cell clonotyping in hematopoietic cell transplantation. Overall study results and limits: After transplant, recipient diversity fell while pathologically expanded clonotypes grew through day 180. At the given depth, recipient repertoires were over 95% de novo clonotypes. Graft donor and pretransplant recipient Inverse Simpson Index values predicted broader posttransplant TCR diversity.

Assay used: immunoSEQ multiplex PCR; TCRdb lists only in-frame clones, some missing. The sample lists several thousand clones, roughly 90% occurring once. Germline values: CDR1 SNHLY, CDR2 FYNNEI. The germline V and J ends were trimmed by 5 bases and 0 bases, with 10 bases remaining between them. This CDR3 is 14 amino acids long. The chain combines TRBV2 with TRBJ2-5; D is perhaps TRBD1 (6 bases). This receptor was taken from a male patient aged 70-79 years who had an allogeneic stem cell transplant from an unrelated donor, so T cells may come from the graft donor. Some clones in this sample may be carry-over from other donors' samples. The sequences come from peripheral blood mononuclear cells, collected 100 days after allogeneic stem cell transplant. The chain's CDR3 is CASSTGTYQETQYF. The DNA of the CDR3 is TGTGCCAGCAGTACAGGGACGTACCAAGAGACCCAGTACTTC. Based on the CDR3 plus reference TRBV2 and TRBJ2-5, the full variable domain is EPEVTQTPSHQVTQMGQEVILRCVPISNHLYFYWYRQILGQKVEFLVSFYNNEISEKSEIFDDQFSVERPDGSNFTLKIRSTKLEDSAMYFCASSTGTYQETQYFGPGTRLLVL.